The clone carrying this T cell receptor beta chain showed up just once. Its antigen is still unknown. Using immunoSEQ multiplex PCR, the repertoire was profiled, and TCRdb retains in-frame clones only, with some absent. The sample records around 10,000 clones, over 99% being singletons. These data originate in a study of monozygotic twins with cystic fibrosis. Study background: Three micrograms of fragmented DNA underwent about 15 PCR cycles for library preparation.

Study conclusions and caveats: Unrelated CF individuals shared fewer identical clonotypes than monozygotic CF twins.

The CDR3 contains 15 residues. The germline gives CDR1 MGHRA, CDR2 YSYEKL. J was trimmed by 2 bases and V by 5 bases; bases with no gene match: 5. V usage is TRBV4-1 and J usage is TRBJ2-2; 7 bases are shared with TRBD2. The sample consisted of blood. This receptor was taken from a man between 18 and 35 years old with cystic fibrosis. In nucleotides, the CDR3 is TGCGCCAGCAGCAGCGGGGTGAGAAACACCGGGGAGCTGTTTTTT. Protein sequence: CASSSGVRNTGELFF.